This TCR beta chain was profiled in a study of blood T cell repertoires in COVID-19. Germline assignment: CDR1 MNHNS and CDR2 SASEGT. Trimming cost V 2 bases and J 3 bases; bases outside gene matches: 6. This CDR3 comprises 17 residues. Symptom resolution, clearance, or two negative PCRs marked the recovered donors of Cohort 3. Profiling relied on immunoSEQ multiplex PCR, and the TCRdb table lists in-frame clones only, not all of them. The table has about 210,000 clones, 89% seen once; the top ten hold around 8.9%. The sequence came from a woman under 30 who had recovered from COVID-19. The chain carries TRBV6-1 and TRBJ1-5, with 11 bases matching TRBD1. The sequencing input was PBMCs or T cells enriched from blood (not recorded which). CDR3: CASSERTGGFDNQPQHF. CDR3 bases: TGTGCCAGCAGTGAAAGGACAGGGGGCTTTGACAATCAGCCCCAGCATTTT.